This T cell receptor (beta chain) was captured in a study of radiation and T cells in renal cell carcinoma. The protocol was immunoSEQ multiplex PCR, while the TCRdb copy is restricted to in-frame clones and leaves out a portion. The data contain 120,000 to 150,000 clones, over 65% of them singletons. Study findings and constraints: In blood, top tumor clones expanded by 2 weeks, shrinking by 4.

This clone came up once. No antigen is known for it. The time point was: baseline pretreatment blood. Treatment described: 15 Gy SBRT to primary tumor, nephrectomy 4 weeks later. Radiation-treated patients gave blood at baseline, week 2 and week 4. The TCR was taken from a woman between 50 and 59 years old with renal cell carcinoma. The material was blood, obtained from a patient whose treatment included radiotherapy and nephrectomy.

CDR3 sequence (DNA): TGCGCCAGCAGCCCAGCGGACAGACTCTACGAGCAGTACTTC. Its translation: CASSPADRLYEQYF. The rearrangement joins TRBV4-3 to TRBJ2-7; maybe TRBD1 (6 bases). There are 14 residues in the CDR3. Germline V gene lookup returns CDR1 LGHNA and CDR2 YSLEER. V lost 4 bases and J lost 3, with 13 bases in between.